This T cell receptor (beta chain) was obtained from a study of Graves' ophthalmopathy and Graves' hyperthyroidism. Using RNA transcripts, the TCR beta CDR3 regions were amplified. First-round RT-PCR relied on HTBI primers, and a second-round multiplex PCR came next. TCRdb ran MiXCR on the multiplex PCR reads and lists one entry per CDR3 protein. The sample consists of over a million distinct CDR3 sequences, about 38% of them appearing once. This clonotype was seen repeatedly, ten times or more. V gave up 6 bases and J gave up 5 bases, with 13 bases separating them. The CDR3 covers 14 residues. This sequence originates from an adult man with Graves' hyperthyroidism. The rearrangement uses TRBV12-3 or TRBV12-4 and TRBJ2-2; TRBD1 is a possible D gene (5 bases). The sequencing input was peripheral blood or thyroid tissue (not recorded which). CDR3 residues: CASSDTQGTGELFF. CDR3 nucleotides: TGTGCCAGCAGCGACACTCAGGGTACCGGGGAGCTGTTTTTT.